The clone carrying this TCR beta chain was counted many times. The sample comes from a study of T-cell reconstitution after alpha-beta-depleted transplantation in children. A library of TCRbeta sequences, prepared with unique molecular identifiers, was generated. Via MiXCR, TCRdb re-called the PCR reads, giving one row per CDR3 protein. Of some 240,000 distinct CDR3 sequences detected, around 12% appear once; the ten largest clones hold around 2.8%. The CDR3 is 14 amino acids. Trimming cost V 2 bases and J 7 bases, with 13 bases left between them. Germline CDR1 MNHEY, CDR2 SMNVEV (reference sequence).

This specimen consisted of PBMCs from the stem cell graft donor, obtained from the stem cell graft. The chain combines TRBV27 with TRBJ2-3; no clear D. This TCR derives from a human donor who donated a stem cell graft to a child with acute lymphoblastic leukemia. The chain's CDR3 is CASSLQARTHTQYF. The CDR3 coding sequence is TGTGCCAGCAGTTTACAGGCGCGCACGCATACGCAGTATTTT.